These 11 T cell receptor beta chains were sequenced from one sample in a study of blood T cell repertoires in COVID-19 (dated by TCRdb to between 2020 and 2021). Receptors were amplified or captured by the immunoSEQ multiplex PCR assay. The clones in this table, taken by TCRdb from immuneACCESS, are in-frame only. Not every clone is retained; where verified, under half of the shortfall comes from an unresolved V gene, and the cause of the rest is unknown. In all, the sample holds roughly 250,000 clones, and roughly 84% of those were seen once. The ten most abundant clones make up approximately 1.5% of the sample. Sequenced input: peripheral blood. The receptors shown here come from a woman aged 35 to 49 who had recovered from COVID-19.

This sequence joins TRBV5-1 and TRBJ2-5; 8 bases align to TRBD2. CDR1 SGHRS and CDR2 YFSETQ come from the germline V gene. The V gene end was trimmed by 0 bases and the J gene end by 2 bases; junction bases not matched to a gene: 6. The CDR3 spans 16 residues. CDR3 sequence: CASSLAVIAGQETQYF. DNA for the CDR3: TGCGCCAGCAGCTTGGCCGTTATAGCGGGGCAAGAGACCCAGTACTTC.

This chain uses TRBV28 with TRBJ1-2; TRBD1 agrees at 10 bases. The germline V gene has CDR1 MDHEN and CDR2 SYDVKM. The CDR3 consists of 15 residues. V trimming: 9 bases; J trimming: 7 bases; junction bases outside the gene matches: 14. Here the CDR3 reads CASSSPGQGGRGYTF. The CDR3 DNA follows: TGTGCCAGTTCCAGCCCCGGACAGGGGGGCCGTGGCTACACCTTC.

The rearrangement joins TRBV20-1 to TRBJ2-3; D is undetermined. The CDR3 covers 11 residues. Trimming pared 5 bases from V and 2 bases from J, leaving 5 bases between. Germline assignment: CDR1 DFQATT and CDR2 SNEGSKA (reference sequence). The CDR3 nucleotides are TGCAGTGCTGGCTTCACAGATACGCAGTATTTT. This codes for CSAGFTDTQYF.

The CDR3 bases are TGTGCCACCTCCGACAGTCCCAAAGAGACCCAGTACTTC. As protein: CATSDSPKETQYF. The V and J genes are TRBV24-1 and TRBJ2-5, with a possible D match to TRBD1 (5 bases). CDR3 length: 13 residues. From germline, CDR1 is KGHDR and CDR2 SFDVKD. V lost 9 bases, J lost 3 bases, and 13 bases lay in between.

This sequence joins TRBV6-5 and TRBJ1-4, with 9 bases identical to TRBD1. The length of the CDR3 is 14 residues. The V gene's germline CDR1 is MNHEY and CDR2 SVGAGI. V dropped 7 bases and J dropped 8; count of bases not matched to a gene: 8. CDR3 bases: TGTGCCAGCAATAACAGGGGGCTCGGGGAAAAACTGTTTTTT. It is translated as CASNNRGLGEKLFF.

This CDR3 reads CASSLDAGQETQYF. The CDR3 DNA is TGTGCCAGCAGCTTGGACGCGGGACAAGAGACCCAGTACTTC. The gene calls are TRBV5-4 and TRBJ2-5; D possibly corresponds to TRBD2 (6 bases). This CDR3 spans 14 amino acids. V lost 0 bases and J lost 2, with 8 bases in between. Germline loops: CDR1 SGHNT, CDR2 YYREEE (reference sequence).

The gene calls are TRBV29-1 and TRBJ2-7, with D perhaps matching TRBD1 (6 bases). CDR3 size: 16 residues. The germline V and J ends were trimmed by 4 bases and 0 bases, with 19 bases remaining between them. Germline loops: CDR1 SQVTM, CDR2 ANQGSEA. CDR3 in amino acids: CSVGAFSGTSSYEQYF. The DNA of the CDR3 is TGCAGCGTTGGGGCCTTTTCGGGGACAAGCTCCTACGAGCAGTACTTC.

The rearrangement links TRBV2 to TRBJ2-5, with 8 nucleotides matching TRBD1. Looked up from germline, CDR1 is SNHLY and CDR2 is FYNNEI. The CDR3 has 16 residues. The junction had 7 bases not matched to a gene; V was cut back by 4 bases and J by 0 bases. The DNA for the CDR3 is TGTGCCAGCAGTGCTACAGGGGGTCCGTACCAAGAGACCCAGTACTTC. This translates into CASSATGGPYQETQYF.

On this clone itself: Germline and junction disagree at one end, which may indicate a read error. J is TRBJ1-4 and V is TRBV4-2, with D perhaps matching TRBD1 (5 bases). Germline V gene data show CDR1 as LGHNA and CDR2 as YNFKEQ. This CDR3 comprises 14 residues. The CDR3 sequence: CASSQGGHEENLFF. The CDR3 DNA reads TGTGCCAGCAGCCAAGGAGGACACGAGGAAAATCTGTTTTTT.

On this clone itself: With a much larger clone just one base away, this may be a read error. Additional DNA sequences in this sample encode the identical CDR3. The chain uses TRBV5-1 and TRBJ2-3; 7 nucleotides agree with TRBD1. Germline loops: CDR1 SGHRS, CDR2 YFSETQ. The CDR3 contains 14 residues. V lost 0 bases, J lost 4 bases, and 2 bases stayed unmatched. CDR3 region: CASSLGQGADTQYF. Here the CDR3 DNA reads TGCGCCAGCAGCTTGGGGCAGGGGGCAGATACGCAGTATTTT.

CDR3 nucleotide sequence: TGTGCCAGCAGCAAAACGGGACATTCCTACGAGCAGTACTTC. Its translation: CASSKTGHSYEQYF. V usage is TRBV21-1 and J usage is TRBJ2-7; TRBD1 is the table's D call, not checked against the DNA. TRBV21-1 constitutes a pseudogene. The CDR3 contains 14 residues.